A single sample is the source of the 6 T cell receptor beta chains below, sequenced in a study of monozygotic twins with inflammatory bowel disease (dated by TCRdb to the late 2010s). The library was built by means of 5' RACE. Data came from an Illumina HiSeq 2500. TCRdb reprocessed the raw reads; every CDR3 protein sequence is a single record, and DNA is not supplied. This sample's records show 140,000 to 150,000 distinct CDR3 sequences. The ten largest clones take up 0.95% to 1.5% of the sample. Sequencing was performed on blood. These receptors originate from a human donor with ulcerative colitis or Crohn's disease, or a healthy co-twin of an affected twin (not recorded which).

The rearrangement uses TRBV6-5 and TRBJ1-5; with no DNA, the TCRdb D assignment of TRBD1 cannot be verified. The CDR3 length is 19 residues. Germline V CDR1 and CDR2: MNHEY, SVGAGI. The CDR3 loop is CASSYPGTGGGGFNQPQHF.

The chain employs TRBV5-1 and TRBJ1-2. Germline V CDR1 and CDR2: SGHRS, YFSETQ. There are 14 residues in the CDR3. The CDR3 sequence is CASSLESAAYGYTF. Full variable domain (missing parts from reference TRBV5-1 and TRBJ1-2): KAGVTQTPRYLIKTRGQQVTLSCSPISGHRSVSWYQQTPGQGLQFLFEYFSETQRNKGNFPGRFSGRQFSNSRSEMNVSTLELGDSALYLCASSLESAAYGYTFGSGTRLTVV.

The V call is TRBV27, the J call TRBJ2-5; checking the TCRdb D call of TRBD1 is not possible without DNA. Germline CDR1 MNHEY, CDR2 SMNVEV (reference sequence). This CDR3 is 16 amino acids long. The CDR3 here is CASSLLRTGGRKTQYF.

The V gene is TRBV12-3 or TRBV12-4, the J gene TRBJ2-7; TCRdb's D gene call, TRBD2, goes unchecked for lack of DNA. CDR3 length: 12 residues. Here the CDR3 reads CASRTSDNEQYF.

The rearrangement joins TRBV5-1 to TRBJ1-5; with no DNA, the TCRdb D assignment of TRBD1 cannot be verified. The CDR3 contains 14 residues. The germline gives CDR1 SGHRS, CDR2 YFSETQ. CDR3 loop: CASSRDGDNQPQHF.

The chain combines TRBV12-3 or TRBV12-4 with TRBJ1-5; TCRdb returns TRBD1, unconfirmable since there is no DNA. The CDR3 has 15 residues. The CDR3 protein is CASSPRTGFNQPQHF.